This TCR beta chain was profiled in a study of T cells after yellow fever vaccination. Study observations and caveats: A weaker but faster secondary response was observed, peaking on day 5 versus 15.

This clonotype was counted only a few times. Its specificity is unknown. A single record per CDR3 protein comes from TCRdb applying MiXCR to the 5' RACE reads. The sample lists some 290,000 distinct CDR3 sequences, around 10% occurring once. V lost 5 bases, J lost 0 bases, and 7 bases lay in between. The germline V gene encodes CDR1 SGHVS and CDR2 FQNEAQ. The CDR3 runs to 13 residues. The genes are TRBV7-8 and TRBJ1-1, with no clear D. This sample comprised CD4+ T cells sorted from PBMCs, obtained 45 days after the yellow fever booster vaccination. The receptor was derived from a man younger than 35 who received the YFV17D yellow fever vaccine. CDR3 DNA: TGTGCCAGCAGCCTACATATGAACACTGAAGCTTTCTTT. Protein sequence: CASSLHMNTEAFF. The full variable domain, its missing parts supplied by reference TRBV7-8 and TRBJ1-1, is GAGVSQSPRYKVAKRGQDVALRCDPISGHVSLFWYQQALGQGPEFLTYFQNEAQLDKSGLPSDRFFAERPEGSVSTLKIQRTQQEDSAVYLCASSLHMNTEAFFGQGTRLTVV.